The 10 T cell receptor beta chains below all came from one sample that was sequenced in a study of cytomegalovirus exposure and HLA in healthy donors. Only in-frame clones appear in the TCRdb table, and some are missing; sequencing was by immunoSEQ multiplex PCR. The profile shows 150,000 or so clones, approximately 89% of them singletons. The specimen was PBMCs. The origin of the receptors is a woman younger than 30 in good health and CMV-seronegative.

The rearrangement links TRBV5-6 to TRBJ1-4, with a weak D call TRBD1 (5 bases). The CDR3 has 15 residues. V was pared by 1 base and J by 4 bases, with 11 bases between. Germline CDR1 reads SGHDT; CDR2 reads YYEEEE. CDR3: CASSLFRGYNEKLFF. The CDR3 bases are TGTGCCAGCAGCTTGTTCCGGGGGTATAATGAAAAACTGTTTTTT.

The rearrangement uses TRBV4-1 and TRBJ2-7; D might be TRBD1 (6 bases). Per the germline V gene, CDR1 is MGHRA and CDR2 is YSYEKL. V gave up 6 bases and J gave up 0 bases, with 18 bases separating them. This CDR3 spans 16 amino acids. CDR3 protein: CASSYSRQAPSYEQYF. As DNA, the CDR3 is TGCGCCAGCAGTTATTCAAGACAGGCTCCCTCCTACGAGCAGTACTTC.

The CDR3 is CASSESGDEQYF. The CDR3 nucleotides read TGTGCCAGCAGTGAATCAGGGGACGAGCAGTACTTC. The chain joins TRBV2 to TRBJ2-7; D is perhaps TRBD1 (6 bases). CDR1 is SNHLY and CDR2 is FYNNEI in the germline V gene. The CDR3 totals 12 residues. Between the trimmed V and J ends, which lost 2 bases and 5 bases, there was a span of 7 bases.

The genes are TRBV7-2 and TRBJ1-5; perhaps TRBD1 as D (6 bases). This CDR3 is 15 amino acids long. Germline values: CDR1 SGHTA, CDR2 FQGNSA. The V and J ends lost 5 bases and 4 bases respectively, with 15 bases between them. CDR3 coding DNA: TGTGCCAGCAGCCTTCAAACGGACAGAAATCAGCCCCAGCATTTT. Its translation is CASSLQTDRNQPQHF.

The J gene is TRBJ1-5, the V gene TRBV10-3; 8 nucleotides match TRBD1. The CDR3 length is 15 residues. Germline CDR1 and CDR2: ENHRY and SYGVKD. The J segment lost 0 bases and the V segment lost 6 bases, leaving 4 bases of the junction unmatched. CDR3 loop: CAIRLTGDSNQPQHF. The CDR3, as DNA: TGTGCCATCAGACTGACAGGGGATAGCAATCAGCCCCAGCATTTT.

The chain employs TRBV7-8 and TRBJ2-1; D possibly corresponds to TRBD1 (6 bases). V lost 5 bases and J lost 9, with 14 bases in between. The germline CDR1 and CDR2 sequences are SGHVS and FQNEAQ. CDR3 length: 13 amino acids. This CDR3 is CASSHETGLEQFF. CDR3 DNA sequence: TGTGCCAGCAGCCACGAAACAGGGCTTGAGCAGTTCTTC.

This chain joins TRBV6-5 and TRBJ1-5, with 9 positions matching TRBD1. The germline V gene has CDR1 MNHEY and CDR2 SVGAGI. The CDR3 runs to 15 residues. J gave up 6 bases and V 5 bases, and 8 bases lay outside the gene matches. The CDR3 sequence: CASSRGQGSVQPQHF. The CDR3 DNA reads TGTGCCAGCAGTCGAGGACAGGGGTCGGTTCAGCCCCAGCATTTT.

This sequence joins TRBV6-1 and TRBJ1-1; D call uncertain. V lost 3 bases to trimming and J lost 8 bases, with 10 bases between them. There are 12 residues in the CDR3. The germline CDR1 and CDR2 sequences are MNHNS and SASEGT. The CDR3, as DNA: TGTGCCAGCAGTGAGTTAAGCAACGAAGCTTTCTTT. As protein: CASSELSNEAFF.

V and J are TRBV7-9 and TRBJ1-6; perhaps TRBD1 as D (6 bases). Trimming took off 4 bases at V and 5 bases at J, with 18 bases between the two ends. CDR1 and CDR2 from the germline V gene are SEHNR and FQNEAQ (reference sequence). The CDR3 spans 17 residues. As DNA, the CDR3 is TGTGCCAGCAGCTCAGGGGTGTTTGGGCAGAATAATTCACCCCTCCACTTT. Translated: CASSSGVFGQNNSPLHF. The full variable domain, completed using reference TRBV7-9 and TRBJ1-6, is DTGVSQNPRHKITKRGQNVTFRCDPISEHNRLYWYRQTLGQGPEFLTYFQNEAQLEKSRLLSDRFSAERPKGSFSTLEIQRTEQGDSAMYLCASSSGVFGQNNSPLHFGNGTRLTVT.

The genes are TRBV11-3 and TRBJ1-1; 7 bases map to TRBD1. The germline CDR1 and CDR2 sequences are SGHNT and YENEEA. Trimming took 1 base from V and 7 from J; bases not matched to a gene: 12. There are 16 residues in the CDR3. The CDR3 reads CASSLGGQQGQGEAFF. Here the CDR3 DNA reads TGTGCCAGCAGCTTAGGGGGGCAACAGGGGCAAGGTGAAGCTTTCTTT.